These T cell receptor beta chains were read from a single sample in a study of glioma-infiltrating T cells after dendritic cell vaccination. The table came from immunoSEQ multiplex PCR; TCRdb's copy has only in-frame clones and leaves some out. The table includes tens of thousands of clones, around 86% detected once. The sample in question was blood, obtained after dendritic cell vaccination. These receptors all come from a human donor with glioblastoma. CDR3s include the opening cysteine and the closing phenylalanine or tryptophan. D genes are given only for firm matches. A row's size may be missing; if present it is once, few, many or a size class.

>-|TRBV30|TRBJ1-2|TRBD1
CAWHPQGVGGYTF
TGTGCCTGGCACCCCCAGGGGGTCGGTGGCTACACCTTC
>few|TRBV10-3|TRBJ1-1|-
CAIRGPEWGTEAFF
TGTGCCATCCGGGGTCCCGAGTGGGGCACTGAAGCTTTCTTT
>-|TRBV5-1|TRBJ1-6|TRBD1
CASRIRDRGRGNSPLHF
TGCGCCAGCAGAATAAGGGACAGGGGACGTGGTAATTCACCCCTCCACTTT
>once|TRBV2|TRBJ2-1|TRBD2
CASRGTSAYGNEQFF
TGTGCCAGCAGGGGTACTAGCGCCTACGGGAATGAGCAGTTCTTC
>-|TRBV19|TRBJ2-7|-
CASSPSTGTESYEQYF
TGTGCCAGTAGCCCAAGCACGGGAACCGAATCCTACGAGCAGTACTTC
>-|TRBV11-2|TRBJ1-2|TRBD1
CASSLATGSGGAGYTF
TGTGCCAGCAGCTTAGCGACAGGGTCGGGAGGGGCTGGCTACACCTTC
>-|TRBV7-8|TRBJ2-1|-
CASSPASNEQFF
TGTGCCAGCAGCCCTGCTAGCAATGAGCAGTTCTTC
>once|TRBV10-3|TRBJ2-2|TRBD1
CAISTRDRGSPGELFF
TGTGCCATCAGTACCCGGGACAGGGGGTCCCCCGGGGAGCTGTTTTTT
>-|TRBV15|TRBJ1-4|-
CATSRGGGPVELFF
TGTGCCACCAGCAGAGGGGGGGGTCCGGTGGAACTGTTTTTT
>-|TRBV11-2|TRBJ2-7|-
CASSLVAGDSYEQYF
TGTGCCAGCAGCTTAGTCGCAGGGGATTCCTACGAGCAGTACTTC
>-|TRBV5-1|TRBJ2-2|TRBD1
CASSGTGDPNTGELFF
TGCGCCAGCAGCGGGACAGGCGATCCGAACACCGGGGAGCTGTTTTTT
>-|TRBV19|TRBJ2-7|-
CASSSRGGTEPYEQYF
TGTGCCAGTAGTTCCCGAGGGGGGACAGAACCCTACGAGCAGTACTTC
>-|TRBV7-9|TRBJ2-7|TRBD1
CASSRITGGDYEQYF
TGCGCCAGCAGCCGCATCACAGGGGGCGATTACGAGCAGTACTTC
>-|TRBV5-1|TRBJ2-5|TRBD2
CASSRTSGEETQYF
TGCGCCAGCAGCCGGACTAGCGGGGAAGAGACCCAGTACTTC
>once|TRBV29-1|TRBJ2-7|TRBD1
CSVEGTGDEQYF
TGCAGCGTTGAGGGGACAGGGGACGAGCAGTACTTC
>-|TRBV6-5|TRBJ2-7|TRBD2
CASSYSGSGAYEQYF
TGTGCCAGCAGTTACAGCGGTAGCGGGGCCTACGAGCAGTACTTC
>-|TRBV14|TRBJ1-2|TRBD1
CASMRTGTNYGYTF
TGTGCCAGCATGCGGACAGGAACTAACTATGGCTACACCTTC
>-|TRBV10-3|TRBJ1-2|TRBD1
CALRDSQIYGYTF
TGTGCCCTCCGGGACAGCCAAATCTATGGCTACACCTTC
>-|TRBV5-1|TRBJ1-2|-
CASSLELESYNYGYTF
TGCGCCAGCAGCTTGGAACTGGAGTCTTATAACTATGGCTACACCTTC
>few|TRBV2|TRBJ1-1|-
CASSEAGLGAFF
TGTGCCAGCAGTGAGGCAGGGCTCGGAGCTTTCTTT
>-|TRBV13|TRBJ1-2|-
CASSSELKGYTF
TGTGCCAGCAGCTCCGAGCTGAAGGGCTACACCTTC
>few|TRBV5-6|TRBJ1-2|TRBD1
CASSLTGDYGYTF
TGTGCCAGCAGCTTGACAGGGGACTATGGCTACACCTTC